This section outlines one TCR beta chain sequence together with its context. What it binds is not known. Use of 60 Vbeta and 13 Jbeta primers characterized the PCR. This table comes from immunoSEQ multiplex PCR, and its TCRdb copy is limited to in-frame clones, with some not included. The table for this sample gives fewer than 250,000 clones. The sample originates from a study of cytomegalovirus exposure and HLA in healthy donors. Study-level results: Other equally common chains were less clonally expanded than HLA-associated TCR beta chains, a later analysis showed. Association of a missense DCLRE1C variant with TCR beta V- and J-gene trimming was reported in a later analysis. Researchers catalogued over 150 TCR beta chains as cytomegalovirus-associated.

The TCR was taken from a woman aged 30 to 39 in good health and CMV-seropositive. The sequenced sample consisted of PBMCs.

The CDR3 region is CASRTSISGSTIEQFF. CDR3 nucleotides: TGTGCCAGTAGAACCTCCATCAGCGGGAGTACCATTGAGCAGTTCTTC. The J gene is TRBJ2-1, the V gene TRBV19; TRBD2 agrees at 8 bases. The germline V gene has CDR1 LNHDA and CDR2 SQIVND (reference sequence). The J segment lost 9 bases and the V segment lost 6 bases, leaving 16 bases of the junction unmatched. The CDR3 is 16 residues long.